The TCR beta chain under discussion was sequenced for a study of cytomegalovirus exposure and HLA in healthy donors. PCR was performed using 60 Vbeta and 13 Jbeta primers. Per the study methods: Later reanalysis found about 80 million unique TCR beta chains, some 10 million of them shared. Sequencing was performed with immunoSEQ multiplex PCR; in TCRdb, only in-frame clones are kept and a portion is missing. V, J and clone size reflect that table, while D and trimming were determined from the DNA. The sample shows approximately 240,000 clones, about 80% of them seen only once. Donors likely had unrecorded immune exposures despite being nominally healthy when sampled. This clone came up once. Germline values: CDR1 MNHEY, CDR2 SVGAGI. CDR3 length equals 14 residues. V lost 5 bases to trimming and J lost 4 bases, with 14 bases between them.

The source is an older woman in good health and CMV-seropositive. The chain links TRBV6-5 to TRBJ1-2; D ambiguous. What was sequenced was PBMCs. The CDR3 nucleotides read TGTGCCAGCAGTCCCGGGTCGCAAAGCTATGGCTACACCTTC. This encodes CASSPGSQSYGYTF.